This T cell receptor beta chain was found in a study of T cell responses to AZD1222 COVID-19 vaccine. Findings and limits, study-wide: Nearly half of spike-specific TCRs reportedly go after variant regions that carry no mutations. Donors in the cohort were predominantly white British and more often female, and clonal diversity was possibly underestimated.

Data came from immunoSEQ multiplex PCR; TCRdb stores just in-frame clones and leaves some out. The sample holds approximately 130,000 clones; over 85% are singletons and the top ten take 3.1%. In regard to this clone: Its antigen remains unknown.

V was shortened by 8 bases and J by 3 bases, with 16 bases between the two germline ends. The CDR3 extends over 14 amino acids. From germline, CDR1 is LGHNT and CDR2 FRNRAP. Here the sequenced sample was peripheral blood, taken on day 0 of AZD1222 vaccination. The chain carries TRBV12-5 and TRBJ1-1; D is unclear. This clonotype was obtained from an adult in good health. As DNA, the CDR3 is TGTGCTAGTCAATTCGGACTGAGGGACACTGAAGCTTTCTTT. Its protein product is CASQFGLRDTEAFF. The full variable domain, completed using reference TRBV12-5 and TRBJ1-1, is DARVTQTPRHKVTEMGQEVTMRCQPILGHNTVFWYRQTMMQGLELLAYFRNRAPLDDSGMPKDRFSAEMPDATLATLKIQPSEPRDSAVYFCASQFGLRDTEAFFGQGTRLTVV.